The table lists the clone carrying this T cell receptor beta chain with a few counts. This record comes from a study of blood T cells in healthy people across ages. Germline V gives CDR1 LNHNV, CDR2 YYDKDF (reference sequence). This CDR3 is 14 amino acids long. Trimming shortened V by 2 bases and J by 7 bases, and 14 bases separated the two germline ends. Primers used in a second PCR of roughly 6 to 11 cycles were a sample-barcoded 5' primer and a J-beta primer mix. From the 5' RACE reads, TCRdb called clonotypes with MiXCR, one entry per CDR3 protein. The sample carries over 1,500,000 distinct CDR3 sequences, about two fifths recorded once.

J is TRBJ1-2 and V is TRBV15, with D possibly being TRBD1 (5 bases). The sequence was collected from a human donor in good health. Sequencing input: blood. CDR3 residues: CATSRNDRAGGYTF. The CDR3 region has the DNA TGTGCCACCAGCAGAAATGACAGAGCCGGTGGCTACACCTTC.